This entry describes one TCR beta chain. A second PCR of 7 to 11 cycles used a sample-barcoded 5' primer and a J-beta primer mix. Via MiXCR, TCRdb re-called the 5' RACE reads, giving one row per CDR3 protein. The sample holds about 630,000 distinct CDR3 sequences, 20% to 25% seen once. J lost 0 bases, V lost 5 bases, and 3 bases had no gene match. The CDR3 contains 15 residues. The data are from a study of blood T cells in healthy people across ages. The V gene is TRBV12-3 or TRBV12-4, the J gene TRBJ1-3, with 8 bases fitting TRBD1. Sequences were obtained from blood. This sequence was found in a man between 65 and 79 years old in good health. CDR3 protein: CASSRTGLSGNTIYF. CDR3 nucleotide sequence: TGTGCCAGCAGTCGGACAGGGCTCTCTGGAAACACCATATATTTT.